This T cell receptor beta chain was sequenced in a study of cytomegalovirus exposure and HLA in healthy donors. Study-level results: It was approximately 160 TCR beta chains that were listed as cytomegalovirus-associated. What was likely a sequencing artifact was a cluster of highly shared sequence variants.

J lost 3 bases, V lost 6 bases, and 17 bases had no gene match. CDR1 is SQVTM, CDR2 ANQGSEA, per germline. CDR3 size: 18 residues. Researchers ran the PCR with 60 Vbeta and 13 Jbeta primers. The table came from immunoSEQ multiplex PCR; TCRdb's copy has only in-frame clones and leaves some out. Found here are approximately 98,000 clones, around 67% of them singletons; the top ten hold approximately 2%. Healthy donors of bone marrow made up the group. This clone showed up just a few times. Its antigen is unknown. The clonotype comes from a male donor in good health and CMV-seronegative. The sample taken for sequencing was PBMCs. The chain uses TRBV29-1 and TRBJ2-7; 13 bases line up with TRBD2. The CDR3: CSVTPVGLAGVFGYEQYF. CDR3 sequence (DNA): TGCAGCGTAACCCCTGTCGGACTAGCGGGAGTTTTCGGCTACGAGCAGTACTTC.